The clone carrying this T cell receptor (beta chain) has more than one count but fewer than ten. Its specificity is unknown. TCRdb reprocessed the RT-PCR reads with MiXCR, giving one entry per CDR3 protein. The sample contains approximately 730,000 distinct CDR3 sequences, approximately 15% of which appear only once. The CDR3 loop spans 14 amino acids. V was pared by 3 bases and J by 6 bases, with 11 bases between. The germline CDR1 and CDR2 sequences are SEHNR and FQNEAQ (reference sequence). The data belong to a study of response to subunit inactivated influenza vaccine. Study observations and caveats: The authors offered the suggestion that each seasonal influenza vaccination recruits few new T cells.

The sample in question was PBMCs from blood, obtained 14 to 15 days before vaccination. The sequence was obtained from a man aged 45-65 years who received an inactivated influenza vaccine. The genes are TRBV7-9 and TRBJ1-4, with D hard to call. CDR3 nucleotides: TGTGCCAGCAGCTTGTGGGCAGAGGATGAAAAACTGTTTTTT. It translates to CASSLWAEDEKLFF.